This T cell receptor beta chain was obtained from a study of blood T cell repertoires in COVID-19. Study background: The study drew acute and convalescent COVID-19 samples from the United States, Italy and Spain. PBMCs, B-cell-depleted T cells, or T cells provided the cDNA or gDNA that made up the material.

The CDR3 consists of 13 residues. Germline V gene lookup returns CDR1 SGDLS and CDR2 YYNGEE. Trimming shortened V by 0 bases and J by 2 bases, and 6 bases separated the two germline ends. Original methodology: Amplification of reference gene primers was used by the study to estimate nucleated cell counts. The table came from immunoSEQ multiplex PCR; TCRdb's copy has only in-frame clones and leaves some out. The V and J calls and clone size come from that table; D and trimming were worked out from the DNA. Of about 220,000 clones in the sample, 80% are singletons; the top ten hold 7.2%. The receptor comes from a woman aged 70-85 years with acute or convalescent COVID-19. The sequenced sample was peripheral blood. The V and J genes are TRBV9 and TRBJ2-7; D unresolved. The CDR3 region is CASSVGQTYEQYF. CDR3 bases: TGTGCCAGCAGCGTAGGTCAAACCTACGAGCAGTACTTC. The complete variable domain, with remaining parts taken from reference TRBV9 and TRBJ2-7, reads DSGVTQTPKHLITATGQRVTLRCSPRSGDLSVYWYQQSLDQGLQFLIQYYNGEERAKGNILERFSAQQFPDLHSELNLSSLELGDSALYFCASSVGQTYEQYFGPGTRLTVT.